These 29 T cell receptor beta chains were sequenced from one sample in a study of cytomegalovirus exposure and HLA in healthy donors. Both 60 Vbeta primers and 13 Jbeta primers went into the PCR. The repertoire was sequenced with immunoSEQ multiplex PCR; TCRdb's copy has only in-frame clones and lacks some. The sample records about 110,000 clones, around four fifths being singletons. The specimen was PBMCs. These receptors came from a man between 25 and 39 years old in good health and CMV-seropositive.

J is TRBJ2-7 and V is TRBV27; TRBD1 agrees at 11 bases. The CDR3 has 15 amino acids. The germline CDR1 and CDR2 sequences are MNHEY and SMNVEV (reference sequence). V dropped 2 bases and J dropped 3; count of bases not matched to a gene: 3. Here the CDR3 reads CASSLAGTGGYEQYF. DNA of the CDR3: TGTGCCAGCAGTTTAGCCGGGACAGGGGGCTACGAGCAGTACTTC.

There are a few counts of this clone. The chain is built from TRBV9 and TRBJ2-3, with D hard to call. The CDR3 length is 14 residues. V was pared by 6 bases and J by 0 bases, with 11 bases between. Looked up from germline, CDR1 is SGDLS and CDR2 is YYNGEE. The DNA for the CDR3 is TGTGCCAGCAACAGAGACCTAAGCACAGATACGCAGTATTTT. Translation gives CASNRDLSTDTQYF.

The chain recombines TRBV15 with TRBJ2-5; weak D call: TRBD2 (5 bases). The CDR3 totals 14 residues. The germline V and J ends were trimmed by 5 bases and 4 bases, with 14 bases remaining between them. CDR1 and CDR2 (germline): LNHNV, YYDKDF (reference sequence). The CDR3 DNA follows: TGTGCCACCAGCCGAACGGGGAGCGGAGAGACCCAGTACTTC. It yields the protein CATSRTGSGETQYF.

V is TRBV7-9 and J is TRBJ2-4; 10 bases line up with TRBD2. The CDR3 length is 16 residues. Germline assignment: CDR1 SEHNR and CDR2 FQNEAQ (reference sequence). V lost 5 bases to trimming and J lost 6 bases; unmatched junction nucleotides: 10. The DNA for the CDR3 is TGTGCCAGCAGCGAGGGTAGCGGGGGGTTGATAAACATTCAGTACTTC. Its protein is CASSEGSGGLINIQYF.

The rearrangement uses TRBV10-1 and TRBJ2-1; 9 nucleotides match TRBD2. CDR3 length equals 17 residues. CDR1 and CDR2 from the germline V gene are WNHNN and SYGVQD (reference sequence). J lost 5 bases, V lost 1 base, and 9 bases had no gene match. The CDR3 nucleotides are TGCGCCAGCAGTGAGTTCGGGACTAGCTTTCCCCACAATGAGCAGTTCTTC. It encodes CASSEFGTSFPHNEQFF.

The rearrangement links TRBV7-8 to TRBJ1-2; 8 bases align to TRBD1. The length of the CDR3 is 18 residues. Germline V gene data show CDR1 as SGHVS and CDR2 as FQNEAQ. V shed 2 bases and J 4 bases; nucleotides not matched to a gene: 15. The CDR3: CASSLTPGQERPTYGYTF. The CDR3, as DNA: TGTGCCAGCAGCTTAACACCGGGACAGGAGAGGCCGACCTATGGCTACACCTTC.

The DNA of the CDR3 is TGTGCCAGCAGCGATGGACAGATCTACGAGCAGTACTTC. Its translation is CASSDGQIYEQYF. V gene TRBV7-3 combines with J gene TRBJ2-7; D is perhaps TRBD1 (6 bases). The CDR3 runs 13 residues. The ends were cut back, 5 bases at V and 3 bases at J, with 11 bases in the middle. CDR1 is SGHTA and CDR2 is FQGTGA in the germline V gene.

The table lists this clone with a count of one. The rearrangement links TRBV27 to TRBJ2-7; 9 nucleotides align to TRBD1. The CDR3 spans 15 residues. Germline V gene sequence: CDR1 MNHEY, CDR2 SMNVEV (reference sequence). V shed 3 bases, J shed 3 bases, and the junction held 6 bases outside the gene matches. For the CDR3, the DNA is TGTGCCAGCAGTTTGGGACAGGGAGGCCTCTACGAGCAGTACTTC. This encodes CASSLGQGGLYEQYF.

The sample holds one count of this clone. The genes are TRBV9 and TRBJ2-3, with 16 bases that match TRBD2. V lost 3 bases and J lost 2; bases outside the gene matches: 3. The length of the CDR3 is 17 residues. Germline V CDR1 and CDR2: SGDLS, YYNGEE. The CDR3, as DNA: TGTGCCAGCAGCGAGGGGACTAGCGGGGGGGCCACAGATACGCAGTATTTT. Translating gives CASSEGTSGGATDTQYF. The full variable domain, in which reference TRBV9 and TRBJ2-3 provide the parts outside the CDR3, is DSGVTQTPKHLITATGQRVTLRCSPRSGDLSVYWYQQSLDQGLQFLIQYYNGEERAKGNILERFSAQQFPDLHSELNLSSLELGDSALYFCASSEGTSGGATDTQYFGPGTRLTVL.

This chain uses TRBV5-5 with TRBJ2-1, with 7 bases lining up with TRBD1. The CDR3 contains 13 residues. J was trimmed by 9 bases and V by 4 bases; bases with no gene match: 7. Germline V gives CDR1 SGHKS, CDR2 YYEKEE (reference sequence). The CDR3 here is CASSGTGVGEQFF. CDR3 coding DNA: TGTGCCAGCAGCGGAACAGGGGTCGGTGAGCAGTTCTTC.

This clone appeared a single time. CDR3 DNA sequence: TGTGCCAGCTCACCCGGGACTAACTATGGCTACACCTTC. Translation: CASSPGTNYGYTF. The genes are TRBV18 and TRBJ1-2; D is unresolved. Germline V gene lookup returns CDR1 KGHSH and CDR2 LQKENI. V dropped 3 bases and J dropped 0 bases, with 5 bases sitting between them. The CDR3 loop spans 13 amino acids.

The chain carries TRBV4-1 and TRBJ2-1; 10 bases align to TRBD2. The CDR3 loop spans 15 amino acids. Trimming cost V 6 bases and J 9 bases; bases outside gene matches: 11. Germline V CDR1 and CDR2: MGHRA, YSYEKL. CDR3 protein: CASRRTSGAPGEQFF. Here the CDR3 DNA reads TGCGCCAGCAGGCGTACTAGCGGGGCTCCGGGTGAGCAGTTCTTC.

The CDR3 protein is CASSYSKQSSYEQYF. The CDR3 nucleotides read TGTGCCAGCAGTTACTCCAAACAGAGCTCCTACGAGCAGTACTTC. The chain combines TRBV6-6 with TRBJ2-7; no firm D call. Trimming removed 0 bases at V and 0 bases at J, with 9 bases between. The CDR3 runs to 15 residues. Germline CDR1 is MNHNY and CDR2 is SVGAGI (reference sequence).

The chain is built from TRBV11-2 and TRBJ1-5; D gene unclear. This CDR3 contains 14 residues. Germline CDR1 SGHAT, CDR2 FQNNGV. The ends were cut back, 0 bases at V and 3 bases at J, with 6 bases in the middle. The CDR3 DNA follows: TGTGCCAGCAGCTTAGACGGGGACAATCAGCCCCAGCATTTT. The encoded protein is CASSLDGDNQPQHF.

This chain uses TRBV11-2 with TRBJ2-1; TRBD2 is a possible D gene (5 bases). This CDR3 is 12 amino acids long. The V gene's germline CDR1 is SGHAT and CDR2 FQNNGV. The ends were cut back, 2 bases at V and 8 bases at J, with 7 bases in the middle. CDR3 sequence (DNA): TGTGCCAGCAGCTTATTGGGAGATGAGCAGTTCTTC. This encodes CASSLLGDEQFF.

J is TRBJ2-2 and V is TRBV10-3; D is perhaps TRBD1 (5 bases). V was trimmed by 10 bases and J by 1 base, leaving 10 bases between them. This CDR3 region has 13 residues. The germline gives CDR1 ENHRY, CDR2 SYGVKD. CDR3 sequence reads: CASDQGNTGELFF. The CDR3, as DNA: TGTGCCAGCGATCAGGGGAACACCGGGGAGCTGTTTTTT.

The chain carries TRBV29-1 and TRBJ2-4; 11 nucleotides align to TRBD1. The junction had 5 bases not matched to a gene; V was cut back by 1 base and J by 0 bases. The CDR3 length is 17 residues. Germline CDR1 SQVTM, CDR2 ANQGSEA. Written as DNA, the CDR3 is TGCAGCGTTGAAGGGACAGGGGGCGTTCGAGCCAAAAACATTCAGTACTTC. Amino acids: CSVEGTGGVRAKNIQYF.

The V gene is TRBV19, the J gene TRBJ1-2; 10 positions agree with TRBD1. Germline V lookup: CDR1 LNHDA, CDR2 SQIVND (reference sequence). V lost 5 bases, J lost 8 bases, and 11 bases stayed unmatched. This CDR3 is built from 15 residues. CDR3 amino acids: CASSLRGQGEEGYTF. The CDR3 bases are TGTGCCAGTAGTCTACGAGGACAGGGGGAAGAAGGCTACACCTTC.

This clone was recorded a few times. The V call is TRBV6-1, the J call TRBJ2-5; the match to TRBD2 covers 12 bases. The DNA end is more similar to TRBJ2-7, so the J call may be wrong. CDR3 length: 14 residues. Germline V lookup: CDR1 MNHNS, CDR2 SASEGT. The CDR3 here is CASSSGTSGYEQYF. CDR3 DNA: TGTGCCAGCAGTTCCGGGACTAGCGGGTACGAGCAGTACTTC.

This chain uses TRBV6-5 with TRBJ1-1, with a possible D match to TRBD1 (6 bases). Germline-derived CDR1 and CDR2 are MNHEY and SVGAGI. V dropped 0 bases and J dropped 3 bases, with 11 bases sitting between them. The CDR3 contains 15 residues. CDR3 region: CASSYSARGDTEAFF. In nucleotides, the CDR3 is TGTGCCAGCAGTTACTCGGCCAGGGGTGACACTGAAGCTTTCTTT.

V and J are TRBV5-1 and TRBJ1-6; unclear D gene. The germline V gene encodes CDR1 SGHRS and CDR2 YFSETQ. The V gene lost 0 bases and the J gene lost 5 bases, with 15 bases spanning the gap. CDR3 length: 17 amino acids. The CDR3 sequence is CASSLGRTTQNNSPLHF. CDR3 nucleotides: TGCGCCAGCAGCTTGGGGAGGACGACCCAAAATAATTCACCCCTCCACTTT.

V is TRBV27 and J is TRBJ1-1; 10 positions agree with TRBD1. This CDR3 region has 16 residues. J was trimmed by 6 bases and V by 8 bases; bases with no gene match: 15. Germline V lookup: CDR1 MNHEY, CDR2 SMNVEV (reference sequence). CDR3 sequence reads: CASFRDRGTEQAEAFF. DNA of the CDR3: TGTGCCAGCTTCCGGGACAGGGGAACAGAACAGGCTGAAGCTTTCTTT.

The rearrangement links TRBV7-3 to TRBJ2-3, with 9 nucleotides matching TRBD2. The ends lost 2 bases at V and 5 bases at J; junction bases unmatched: 8. The CDR3 sequence is 16 residues long. Germline assignment: CDR1 SGHTA and CDR2 FQGTGA. CDR3 coding DNA: TGTGCCAGCAGCTTAGGCGGGGGGGCCTCACGAGATACGCAGTATTTT. Translated, it gives CASSLGGGASRDTQYF.

The chain has TRBV27 and TRBJ2-1; D might be TRBD2 (5 bases). Trimming left V 3 bases short and J 0 bases short, with 12 bases between. Germline V gene lookup returns CDR1 MNHEY and CDR2 SMNVEV (reference sequence). The CDR3 is 16 residues long. CDR3 coding DNA: TGTGCCAGCAGTTTTACTGGCGGGTTCTCCTACAATGAGCAGTTCTTC. Translating gives CASSFTGGFSYNEQFF.

The chain recombines TRBV19 with TRBJ2-1; 9 nucleotides align to TRBD1. This CDR3 comprises 16 residues. V was pared by 3 bases and J by 6 bases, with 9 bases of the junction left unmatched. Germline CDR1 is LNHDA and CDR2 is SQIVND (reference sequence). CDR3 in DNA: TGTGCCAGTAGTATCAGGCGGGGACAGGGAGGCAATGAGCAGTTCTTC. Protein: CASSIRRGQGGNEQFF.

The chain links TRBV11-2 to TRBJ2-3; 11 nucleotides align to TRBD2. Trimming at V came to 4 bases and at J to 2 bases, leaving 5 bases not matched to a gene. Per the germline V gene, CDR1 is SGHAT and CDR2 is FQNNGV. This CDR3 comprises 16 residues. The CDR3 nucleotides are TGTGCCAGCAGCTCAACTAGCGGGGGTTACACAGATACGCAGTATTTT. Translated, it gives CASSSTSGGYTDTQYF.

This rearrangement joins TRBV2 to TRBJ2-3; 7 nucleotides align to TRBD1. The CDR3 is 11 amino acids. The germline gives CDR1 SNHLY, CDR2 FYNNEI. Losses at the gene ends were 8 bases for V and 13 bases for J; bases not matched to a gene: 9. The CDR3 loop reads CASGDRDGEYF. CDR3 bases: TGTGCCAGCGGAGACAGGGACGGCGAGTATTTT.

In its sample, this clone was seen once. The chain joins TRBV27 to TRBJ1-5; maybe TRBD1 (5 bases). The V gene's germline CDR1 is MNHEY and CDR2 SMNVEV (reference sequence). CDR3 length equals 15 residues. V was shortened by 5 bases and J by 1 base, with 12 bases between the two germline ends. The CDR3 sequence is CASSGGGGSNQPQHF. The CDR3, as DNA: TGTGCCAGCAGTGGGGGTGGAGGGAGCAATCAGCCCCAGCATTTT.

The gene calls are TRBV4-2 and TRBJ2-2; D gene unclear. Trimming took 0 bases from V and 1 from J, leaving 9 bases between them. Germline assignment: CDR1 LGHNA and CDR2 YNFKEQ. The CDR3 runs to 16 residues. CDR3 sequence: CASSQDRSGNTGELFF. The CDR3 DNA follows: TGTGCCAGCAGCCAAGATCGGAGTGGGAACACCGGGGAGCTGTTTTTT.